This T cell receptor (beta chain) was sequenced for a study of blood T cells in healthy people across ages. This clonotype was detected only a few times. The V and J ends lost 4 bases and 2 bases respectively, with 5 bases between them. Germline values: CDR1 MNHEY, CDR2 SMNVEV (reference sequence). This CDR3 is built from 12 residues. Combining a sample-barcoded 5' primer with a J-beta primer mix, a second PCR ran for about 7 to 11 cycles. TCRdb reprocessed the 5' RACE reads with MiXCR, giving one entry per CDR3 protein. The sample holds about 680,000 distinct CDR3 sequences, about half seen once. The specimen was blood. The sequence came from a woman aged 55-69 years in good health. The V call is TRBV27, the J call TRBJ1-2; the D is unclear. CDR3: CASSSRNYGYTF. The CDR3 region has the DNA TGTGCCAGCAGTTCCCGGAACTATGGCTACACCTTC.